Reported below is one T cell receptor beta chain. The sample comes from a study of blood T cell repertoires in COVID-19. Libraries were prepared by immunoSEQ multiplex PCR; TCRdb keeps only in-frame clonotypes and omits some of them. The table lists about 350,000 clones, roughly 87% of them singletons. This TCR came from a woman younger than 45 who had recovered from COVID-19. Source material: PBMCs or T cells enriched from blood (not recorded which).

The CDR3 reads CASSAGNTDTQYF. CDR3 bases: TGTGCCAGCAGTGCGGGGAACACAGATACGCAGTATTTT. This sequence joins TRBV7-8 and TRBJ2-3, with D possibly being TRBD2 (6 bases). Germline V CDR1 and CDR2: SGHVS, FQNEAQ. The V gene lost 6 bases and the J gene lost 2 bases, with 9 bases spanning the gap. The CDR3 loop spans 13 amino acids.